These T cell receptor beta chains were read from a single sample in a study of T cell responses to AZD1222 COVID-19 vaccine. The data were produced by immunoSEQ multiplex PCR, yet TCRdb's version contains in-frame clones alone and is incomplete. The top ten clones hold roughly 3.3% of a sample with some 150,000 clones, roughly 90% of them seen once. This material consisted of peripheral blood, taken 28 days after the second AZD1222 dose. These receptors originate from an adult who received the AZD1222 COVID-19 vaccine. Each CDR3 is given with its conserved first and last residue. The order of the fields is J gene, clone size, V gene, D gene, CDR3 protein, CDR3 DNA. D genes are given only for firm matches. Not every row has a clone size; where given, it reads once, few, many or a size class.

j_call: TRBJ2-1; clone_size: NA; v_call: TRBV5-4; d_call: TRBD2; cdr3_aa: CASSLESGLAGDNEQFF; cdr3_nt: TGTGCCAGCAGCTTGGAATCGGGACTAGCGGGGGATAATGAGCAGTTCTTC
j_call: TRBJ1-1; clone_size: NA; v_call: TRBV14; d_call: NA; cdr3_aa: CASSQVGPYTEAFF; cdr3_nt: TGTGCCAGCAGCCAAGTCGGACCCTACACTGAAGCTTTCTTT
j_call: TRBJ2-3; clone_size: once; v_call: TRBV27; d_call: NA; cdr3_aa: CASRIAADSRTDTQYF; cdr3_nt: TGTGCCAGCAGGATCGCGGCGGATAGCAGGACAGATACGCAGTATTTT
j_call: TRBJ1-4; clone_size: NA; v_call: TRBV28; d_call: NA; cdr3_aa: CASRPGLWRSEKLFF; cdr3_nt: TGTGCCAGCCGGCCAGGTCTGTGGCGTAGCGAAAAACTGTTTTTT
j_call: TRBJ2-1; clone_size: NA; v_call: TRBV27; d_call: TRBD1; cdr3_aa: CASKSSQGVVGNEQFF; cdr3_nt: TGTGCCAGCAAATCATCGCAGGGGGTTGTCGGCAATGAGCAGTTCTTC
j_call: TRBJ2-5; clone_size: NA; v_call: TRBV20-1; d_call: NA; cdr3_aa: CSAFQETQYF; cdr3_nt: TGCAGTGCCTTCCAAGAGACCCAGTACTTC
j_call: TRBJ1-5; clone_size: once; v_call: TRBV6-6; d_call: NA; cdr3_aa: CASSHQQGNQPQHF; cdr3_nt: TGTGCCAGCAGTCACCAACAGGGAAATCAGCCCCAGCATTTT
j_call: TRBJ1-6; clone_size: NA; v_call: TRBV5-1; d_call: NA; cdr3_aa: CASSLGGGSPLHF; cdr3_nt: TGCGCCAGCAGCTTGGGGGGCGGTTCACCCCTCCACTTT
j_call: TRBJ2-1; clone_size: few; v_call: TRBV5-4; d_call: TRBD2; cdr3_aa: CASSLRGGRLFSYNEQFF; cdr3_nt: TGTGCCAGCAGCTTGAGGGGCGGGAGACTCTTCTCCTACAATGAGCAGTTCTTC
j_call: TRBJ2-1; clone_size: NA; v_call: TRBV24-1; d_call: NA; cdr3_aa: CATSDPEGRFHNEQFF; cdr3_nt: TGTGCCACCAGTGACCCGGAGGGCCGCTTCCACAATGAGCAGTTCTTC
j_call: TRBJ2-7; clone_size: NA; v_call: TRBV5-1; d_call: NA; cdr3_aa: CASSLGANEQYF; cdr3_nt: TGCGCCAGCAGTTTGGGGGCCAACGAGCAGTACTTC
j_call: TRBJ2-7; clone_size: NA; v_call: TRBV18; d_call: TRBD2; cdr3_aa: CASSRTTSGSYEQYF; cdr3_nt: TGTGCCAGCTCACGAACGACTAGCGGGTCCTACGAGCAGTACTTC
j_call: TRBJ1-2; clone_size: NA; v_call: TRBV4-1; d_call: NA; cdr3_aa: CASSHPGKGYGYTF; cdr3_nt: TGCGCCAGCAGCCACCCAGGAAAAGGCTATGGCTACACCTTC
j_call: TRBJ2-7; clone_size: once; v_call: TRBV27; d_call: NA; cdr3_aa: CASSLSPGGPGDEQYF; cdr3_nt: TGTGCCAGCAGTTTATCGCCAGGGGGGCCCGGTGACGAGCAGTACTTC
j_call: TRBJ2-1; clone_size: NA; v_call: TRBV5-8; d_call: NA; cdr3_aa: CASARNEQFF; cdr3_nt: TGTGCCAGCGCGCGCAATGAGCAGTTCTTC
j_call: TRBJ1-5; clone_size: NA; v_call: TRBV19; d_call: TRBD1; cdr3_aa: CASRELRQGSQPQHF; cdr3_nt: TGTGCCAGTAGGGAATTACGACAGGGTAGTCAGCCCCAGCATTTT
j_call: TRBJ1-3; clone_size: NA; v_call: TRBV6-5; d_call: TRBD1; cdr3_aa: CASRLTGDSGNTIYF; cdr3_nt: TGTGCCAGCAGACTTACAGGGGACTCTGGAAACACCATATATTTT
j_call: TRBJ2-1; clone_size: many; v_call: TRBV7-3; d_call: NA; cdr3_aa: CASSLTEGSYNEQFF; cdr3_nt: TGTGCCAGCAGCTTAACGGAAGGCAGTTACAATGAGCAGTTCTTC
j_call: TRBJ1-5; clone_size: NA; v_call: TRBV10-3; d_call: TRBD1; cdr3_aa: CATQGGTNQPQHF; cdr3_nt: TGTGCCACACAGGGGGGGACTAATCAGCCCCAGCATTTT
j_call: TRBJ2-3; clone_size: NA; v_call: TRBV19; d_call: TRBD1; cdr3_aa: CASSIWGQGPDTQYF; cdr3_nt: TGTGCCAGTAGTATATGGGGACAGGGCCCAGATACGCAGTATTTT
j_call: TRBJ2-7; clone_size: once; v_call: TRBV5-5; d_call: NA; cdr3_aa: CASSLDETYEQYF; cdr3_nt: TGTGCCAGCAGCTTGGACGAAACCTACGAGCAGTACTTC
j_call: TRBJ2-1; clone_size: NA; v_call: TRBV11-1; d_call: NA; cdr3_aa: CASSLVGVTYNEQFF; cdr3_nt: TGTGCCAGCAGCTTAGTGGGAGTAACCTACAATGAGCAGTTCTTC
j_call: TRBJ2-5; clone_size: once; v_call: TRBV30; d_call: NA; cdr3_aa: CACLGYGDQETQYF; cdr3_nt: TGTGCCTGCCTGGGGTACGGCGACCAAGAGACCCAGTACTTC
j_call: TRBJ2-7; clone_size: NA; v_call: TRBV6-2/TRBV6-3; d_call: TRBD1; cdr3_aa: CASSHNRGRLGEQYF; cdr3_nt: TGTGCCAGCAGTCACAACAGGGGGCGTTTAGGCGAGCAGTACTTC
j_call: TRBJ2-1; clone_size: NA; v_call: TRBV7-6; d_call: NA; cdr3_aa: CASSQSPDLLNNEQFF; cdr3_nt: TGTGCCAGCAGCCAGAGCCCCGACCTCTTGAACAATGAGCAGTTCTTC
j_call: TRBJ2-1; clone_size: NA; v_call: TRBV5-4; d_call: TRBD2; cdr3_aa: CASSPTSGNGEQFF; cdr3_nt: TGTGCCAGCAGCCCGACTAGCGGGAACGGTGAGCAGTTCTTC
j_call: TRBJ2-7; clone_size: once; v_call: TRBV5-1; d_call: NA; cdr3_aa: CASSTGSRDGSHEQYF; cdr3_nt: TGCGCCAGCAGCACCGGTTCCCGGGACGGGTCCCACGAGCAGTACTTC
j_call: TRBJ1-5; clone_size: NA; v_call: TRBV3-1/TRBV3-2; d_call: NA; cdr3_aa: CASSQGLGVSNQPQHF; cdr3_nt: TGTGCCAGCAGCCAAGGTCTCGGGGTTAGCAATCAGCCCCAGCATTTT